The 19 T cell receptor beta chains listed next were all sequenced from one sample in a study of T cell responses to AZD1222 COVID-19 vaccine. Profiling relied on immunoSEQ multiplex PCR, and the TCRdb table lists in-frame clones only, not all of them. The sample contains 150,000 to 200,000 clones, 92% of which appear only once. Sequencing used peripheral blood, obtained on day 0 of AZD1222 vaccination. Every receptor here comes from an adult in good health.

Details on this clone: Other DNA sequences from this sample encode an identical CDR3 as well. The chain joins TRBV3-1 (or the pseudogene TRBV3-2) to TRBJ1-5; D uncertain. The ends were cut back, 0 bases at V and 4 bases at J, with 4 bases in the middle. The CDR3 length is 13 residues. Germline V gives CDR1 LGHDT, CDR2 YNNKEL (reference sequence). CDR3 sequence reads: CASSQDRNQPQHF. In DNA form, the CDR3 reads TGTGCCAGCAGCCAAGATCGGAATCAGCCCCAGCATTTT.

Notes on this clone: At one end, the junction sequence differs from germline, possibly due to a read error. The genes are TRBV7-7 and TRBJ2-5; no reliable D call. Germline V gene sequence: CDR1 SSHAT, CDR2 FNYEAQ (reference sequence). The CDR3 runs to 15 residues. The CDR3 is CASSLGSLTQETQYF. CDR3 nucleotides: TGTGCTAGCAGCTTAGGGTCATTGACCCAAGAGACCCAGTACTTC.

A single count supports this clone. V gene TRBV3-1 (or the pseudogene TRBV3-2) combines with J gene TRBJ1-3; no firm D call. From germline, CDR1 is LGHDT and CDR2 YNNKEL (reference sequence). The V end lost 1 base, the J end lost 8 bases, and 15 bases lay between the germline ends. There are 15 residues in the CDR3. The CDR3 nucleotides are TGTGCCAGCAGCCAAGTCGGGAGGGAGGAGGACACCATATATTTT. It yields the protein CASSQVGREEDTIYF.

This chain links TRBV7-9 with TRBJ2-5; possible D gene TRBD1, 6 bases. The germline V and J ends were trimmed by 2 bases and 0 bases, with 7 bases remaining between them. The CDR3 sequence is 14 residues long. Germline loops: CDR1 SEHNR, CDR2 FQNEAQ (reference sequence). The CDR3 sequence is CASSLYRDQETQYF. CDR3 DNA sequence: TGTGCCAGCAGCTTATACAGGGACCAAGAGACCCAGTACTTC.

The chain joins TRBV6-1 to TRBJ1-5; a possible D gene is TRBD1 (5 bases). V was trimmed by 3 bases and J by 7 bases, leaving 13 bases between them. The germline V gene encodes CDR1 MNHNS and CDR2 SASEGT. CDR3 size: 14 residues. The CDR3 protein is CASSDFFQGQPQHF. The CDR3, as DNA: TGTGCCAGCAGTGATTTCTTCCAGGGACAGCCCCAGCATTTT.

The chain combines TRBV3-1 (or the pseudogene TRBV3-2) with TRBJ1-2; 7 nucleotides align to TRBD1. The CDR3 loop spans 14 amino acids. Trimming removed 2 bases from V and 7 bases from J; junction bases left unmatched: 7. The germline V gene encodes CDR1 LGHDT and CDR2 YNNKEL (reference sequence). Here the CDR3 reads CASSQRGQGGGYTF. As DNA, the CDR3 is TGTGCCAGCAGCCAAAGGGGGCAGGGGGGTGGCTACACCTTC.

The chain combines TRBV7-9 with TRBJ1-1, with 9 bases identical to TRBD1. V dropped 1 base and J dropped 6; count of bases not matched to a gene: 3. CDR3 size: 14 residues. Per the germline V gene, CDR1 is SEHNR and CDR2 is FQNEAQ (reference sequence). In DNA form, the CDR3 reads TGTGCCAGCAGCTTAGGCGGACAGGGGCCTGAAGCTTTCTTT. It yields the protein CASSLGGQGPEAFF. The variable domain in full, completed from reference TRBV7-9 and TRBJ1-1, reads DTGVSQNPRHKITKRGQNVTFRCDPISEHNRLYWYRQTLGQGPEFLTYFQNEAQLEKSRLLSDRFSAERPKGSFSTLEIQRTEQGDSAMYLCASSLGGQGPEAFFGQGTRLTVV.

About this clone: At one of its ends the junction is not consistent with the germline gene, which may arise from a read error. The chain recombines TRBV28 with TRBJ1-5; 12 nucleotides match TRBD1. Germline CDR1 reads MDHEN; CDR2 reads SYDVKM. This CDR3 is built from 16 residues. CDR3 nucleotides: TGTGCCAGCAGGACTTTAGGGACAGGGGGCAACCAGCCCCAGCATTTT. Amino acids: CASRTLGTGGNQPQHF.

The CDR3 reads CASSIALGQGNYGYTF. DNA for the CDR3: TGTGCCAGTAGTATAGCCCTGGGCCAAGGGAACTATGGCTACACCTTC. This rearrangement joins TRBV19 to TRBJ1-2; D gene unclear. V lost 1 base and J lost 2, with 14 bases in between. The CDR3 is 16 residues long. Germline CDR1 LNHDA, CDR2 SQIVND (reference sequence).

The V gene is TRBV6-5, the J gene TRBJ2-1; possibly TRBD2 for D (5 bases). The CDR3 loop spans 14 amino acids. Trimming pared 4 bases from V and 5 bases from J, leaving 12 bases between. Germline V gene lookup returns CDR1 MNHEY and CDR2 SVGAGI. Here the CDR3 DNA reads TGTGCCAGCAGTTGGCTCCGGGGAGACAATGAGCAGTTCTTC. It codes for CASSWLRGDNEQFF.

J is TRBJ1-6 and V is TRBV4-1, with a tentative D call TRBD1 (6 bases). Germline values: CDR1 MGHRA, CDR2 YSYEKL. V was clipped by 3 bases and J by 7 bases, with 19 bases between them. The CDR3 is 17 residues long. CDR3 in DNA: TGCGCCAGCAGCCAGCCTCCCGAGGGGGGATCGAATTCACCCCTCCACTTT. It yields the protein CASSQPPEGGSNSPLHF.

J is TRBJ2-1 and V is TRBV19; TRBD2 aligns across 8 bases. The CDR3 has 16 amino acids. Germline V gene data show CDR1 as LNHDA and CDR2 as SQIVND (reference sequence). The V gene end was trimmed by 6 bases and the J gene end by 7 bases; junction bases not matched to a gene: 14. This chain's CDR3 is CASSRESSGASNEQFF. The CDR3 region has the DNA TGTGCCAGTAGCAGGGAGAGTAGCGGGGCTTCGAATGAGCAGTTCTTC.

The J gene is TRBJ2-1, the V gene TRBV12-3 or TRBV12-4; unclear D gene. This CDR3 spans 12 amino acids. Trimming removed 5 bases from V and 4 bases from J, with 6 bases in between. The CDR3 sequence: CASSLKYNEQFF. The CDR3 region has the DNA TGTGCCAGCAGTCTCAAGTACAATGAGCAGTTCTTC.

The chain is built from TRBV4-2 and TRBJ1-1; tentatively, D is TRBD1 (5 bases). V was shortened by 0 bases and J by 8 bases, with 13 bases between the two germline ends. This CDR3 has 14 amino acids. Germline CDR1 and CDR2: LGHNA and YNFKEQ. The CDR3 region is CASSQDRGPGEAFF. In DNA, the CDR3 is TGTGCCAGCAGCCAAGATAGGGGCCCTGGAGAAGCTTTCTTT.

The chain couples TRBV25-1 to TRBJ1-2; 8 bases are shared with TRBD1. The CDR3 consists of 11 residues. Germline V gene data show CDR1 as MGHDK and CDR2 as SYGVNS. V lost 8 bases and J lost 5; bases outside the gene matches: 1. CDR3 protein: CASGQGYGYTF. CDR3 bases: TGTGCCAGCGGACAGGGATATGGCTACACCTTC.

The chain combines TRBV6-2 or TRBV6-3 with TRBJ2-1; no firm D call. Trimming cost V 4 bases and J 5 bases, with 9 bases left between them. Per the germline V gene, CDR1 is MNHEY and CDR2 is SVGEGT. This CDR3 has 13 residues. CDR3 in DNA: TGTGCCAGCAGTTTATCAGGCAACAATGAGCAGTTCTTC. Translated, it gives CASSLSGNNEQFF.

V is TRBV7-9 and J is TRBJ1-2; possibly TRBD1 for D (6 bases). V lost 4 bases and J lost 2, with 17 bases in between. The CDR3 is 16 residues long. The germline gives CDR1 SEHNR, CDR2 FQNEAQ (reference sequence). In nucleotides, the CDR3 is TGTGCCAGCAGCTCGCAACCAGGGGTTACGAACTATGGCTACACCTTC. Protein sequence: CASSSQPGVTNYGYTF.

The chain links TRBV5-5 to TRBJ1-1, with 9 nucleotides matching TRBD1. Germline V gene sequence: CDR1 SGHKS, CDR2 YYEKEE (reference sequence). CDR3 length: 14 amino acids. With 0 bases clipped from V and 5 bases from J, the junction kept 2 bases outside the gene matches. This CDR3 reads CASSLAQGATEAFF. The CDR3 coding sequence is TGTGCCAGCAGCTTGGCACAGGGGGCAACTGAAGCTTTCTTT.

The chain joins TRBV15 to TRBJ1-1, with D possibly being TRBD1 (5 bases). V lost 6 bases and J lost 4, with 12 bases in between. From germline, CDR1 is LNHNV and CDR2 YYDKDF (reference sequence). This CDR3 is 13 amino acids long. Written as DNA, the CDR3 is TGTGCCACCAGTCTGGGGGGGGGCACTGAAGCTTTCTTT. As protein: CATSLGGGTEAFF. Variable domain in full (rest from reference TRBV15 and TRBJ1-1): DAMVIQNPRYQVTQFGKPVTLSCSQTLNHNVMYWYQQKSSQAPKLLFHYYDKDFNNEADTPDNFQSRRPNTSFCFLDIRSPGLGDTAMYLCATSLGGGTEAFFGQGTRLTVV.